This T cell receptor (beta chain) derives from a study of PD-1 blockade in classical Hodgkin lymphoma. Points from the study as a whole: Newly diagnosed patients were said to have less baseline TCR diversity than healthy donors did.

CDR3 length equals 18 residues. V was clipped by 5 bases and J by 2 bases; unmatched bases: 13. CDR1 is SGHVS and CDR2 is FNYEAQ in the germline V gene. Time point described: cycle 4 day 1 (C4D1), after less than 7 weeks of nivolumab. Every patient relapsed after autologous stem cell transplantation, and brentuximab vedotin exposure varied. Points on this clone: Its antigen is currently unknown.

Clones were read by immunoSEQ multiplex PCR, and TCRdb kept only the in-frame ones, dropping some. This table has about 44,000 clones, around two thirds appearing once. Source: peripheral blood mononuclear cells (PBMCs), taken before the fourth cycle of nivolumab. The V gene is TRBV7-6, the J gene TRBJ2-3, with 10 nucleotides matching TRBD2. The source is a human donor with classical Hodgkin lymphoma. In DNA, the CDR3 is TGTGCCAGCAGCCATCCGGGACTAGCGAACCGAAACACAGATACGCAGTATTTT. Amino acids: CASSHPGLANRNTDTQYF.